This record concerns one TCR beta chain sequence. The antigen it binds to is not known. It has no much larger one-base neighbor in the sample; base qualities were not kept. The receptor library was made with the immunoSEQ multiplex PCR assay. For the multiplex PCR, a mixture combining 60 forward primers for TCR Vbeta segments and 13 reverse primers for TCR Jbeta segments was used. The CDR3 region of rearranged TCR beta genes was amplified from genomic DNA by a multiplex PCR assay. The Illumina HiSeq System was used to sequence the amplified TCR beta libraries as 87-base-pair reads. The study's processing was this. In a later analysis, some 80 million unique TCR beta chains were counted across the roughly 610 repertoires, and roughly 11 million of these chains were shared by at least two donors. Raw reads were error-corrected and collapsed into unique sequences with a nearest-neighbor algorithm that merged closely related sequences to remove PCR and sequencing errors. CDR3 sequences were aligned to IMGT reference sequences to assign V, D and J gene segments. For a sequence to be retained, at least a six-nucleotide match to both a V gene segment and a J gene segment was required. Rearrangements were called productive when the CDR3 lacked stop codons and stayed in frame with V and J; all others were non-productive. CDR3 was defined according to IMGT convention as the region running from the second conserved V-encoded cysteine to the conserved J-encoded phenylalanine. The earlier analysis of a few hundred of the donors excluded sequences that lacked an unambiguous match to a single V gene segment. An earlier analysis of several hundred of the donors called V segments functional above 56.7% productive rearrangements and segregating when the between-donor standard deviation exceeded 5%. A statistical classification framework was built to diagnose cytomegalovirus status from the catalog of TCR beta chain sequences. In a later analysis, TCR nucleotide sequences were compared against IMGT/GENE-DB human TR gene sequences so that V and J genes could be assigned. The TCRdist pipeline was used in a later analysis to assign CDR3 sequences and most-parsimonious VDJ recombination scenarios. In a later analysis, each TCR beta chain was defined by its CDR3 amino acid sequence together with its V-gene family, and reads without a unique V-gene family were excluded. To address suspected cross-contamination and a sequencing artifact, a later analysis removed 592 highly shared, low-generation-probability nucleotide sequences. For each public chain, a later analysis derived a clonal expansion index from normalized ranks of inferred template counts within each repertoire. A later analysis computed generation probabilities with a VDJ recombination model fitted to out-of-frame rearrangements, and checked the results against IGoR. A later analysis scored TCR-TCR, TCR-HLA and TCR-CMV co-occurrence with hypergeometric tests, applying a repertoire-size bias correction to TCR pairs. In a later analysis, false discovery rates were estimated by permuting HLA or CMV assignments 20 times. In a later analysis, co-occurring TCRs were grouped using DBSCAN, and TCRdist sequence similarity was added for clustering within HLA-allele-positive subsets. Co-occurrence clustering excluded repertoires with fewer than 30,000 or more than 120,000 public chains, plus five with anomalous nucleotide sharing. The table was pulled from immuneACCESS by TCRdb, which kept in-frame rearrangements only. Such tables lose some clones; where checked, under half of the loss comes from unresolved V genes, and the rest has no known cause. That table gives V, J and clone size, and the DNA gave D and trimming. This sample is represented by some 130,000 clones; 77% of them were singletons. About 3.7% of the sample is in the top ten clones.

The data were obtained in a study of cytomegalovirus exposure and HLA in healthy donors (dated by TCRdb to about 2017). For the wider study: According to an earlier analysis of several hundred of the donors, about 190 million T cells yielded 117 million unique TCR beta sequences and 276 Gb of sequence data. Of the roughly 400 genotyped donors, 65% to 90% fell in the genetic ancestry cluster associated with self-reported Caucasian donors. The number of donors typed differed by locus, with 629-630 for A, B, C, DRB1 and DQB1, over 500 for DQA1, 600 to 610 for DPA1, and some 440 for DPB1. The study aimed to test whether cataloging public T cell receptors could reveal signatures of past pathogen exposure. An earlier analysis of around 540 of the donors applied high-throughput TCR beta sequencing to assess whether each TCR beta V gene segment acted as functional or pseudogenic. Among roughly 400 genotyped donors of the cohort, an average of approximately 240,000 unique TCR beta nucleotide sequences were sequenced per donor, around a sixth of them non-productive. Both class I and class II loci were covered by HLA typing, at four-digit resolution. The study used immunosequencing to profile the T cell repertoires of approximately 640 subjects and linked those repertoires to cytomegalovirus serostatus. To predict cytomegalovirus infection status, the study combined high-throughput TCR immunosequencing, statistical association of individual TCRs with disease status, and machine learning. An early release covering 500 to 750 HLA-typed donors comprised about 290 gigabases of sequencing data and 85 million or so unique TCR sequences. Every discovery cohort repertoire had been produced on one sequencing platform. A later analysis re-examined previously published TCR beta repertoires from more than 650 donors and added high-resolution HLA genotyping to investigate patterns of TCR occurrence. Because of strong linkage in the cohort, a handful of DR-DQ haplotypes were treated as single units for association and clustering. A separate validation cohort of about 110 different subjects was used in addition to the approximately 700-subject first cohort. Genome-wide SNP genotypes for about 65% of the roughly 670 donors were used in a later genetic analysis, which treated that subset as a discovery cohort. Alongside the repertoire data, information on donor age, sex, ethnicity and CMV serostatus was compiled. The later analysis used no new phenotypic data to find candidate immune exposures, relying instead on TCR beta sequences and their occurrence across donors.

The CDR3 measures 16 amino acids from cysteine to phenylalanine. Just CDR3 DNA is preserved here, 48 bases in frame from base 1. Broader findings and caveats from the paper: According to a later analysis, parvovirus B19, influenza, CMV and Epstein-Barr virus appeared linked to several top co-occurrence clusters. This cohort had only TCR beta chains sequenced, and the lack of alpha or paired-chain data limited which features could be detected. Linkage disequilibrium might explain the correlated functional status among segregating V segments, but an unknown experimental factor could not be ruled out. A further reported finding was that TCR beta sequences accurately predicted the HLA-A and HLA-B alleles for most subjects in the first cohort. The classifier was reported to diagnose cytomegalovirus status with high specificity and sensitivity in both the original and validation cohorts. Sequencing depth was assumed to be roughly uniform across donors in the presence/absence analyses, though that assumption may not hold. The authors suggested that the approach could potentially be generalized to other disease states and immunological phenotypes. In a later genetic analysis, a missense DCLRE1C variant was associated with V-gene and J-gene trimming of TCR beta chains, and the association was replicated in an independent cohort. In a later analysis, the rate of TCR association differed among HLA loci, with DRB1 alleles having the most associated TCRs and HLA-C alleles having the fewest. In the study, about 150 TCR beta chains were listed as associated with cytomegalovirus. A later analysis found that HLA-associated TCR beta chains were more clonally expanded and had lower generation probabilities than equally common non-associated chains. Because counts were too low, roughly 16 rarely observed V segments, including chromosome 9 orphons, were left out of the earlier analysis of 500 to 750 of the donors. Because HLA typing was missing for some donors at each locus, association tests included only the typed subset. A group of highly shared sequence variants was considered likely to be a technical artifact of the sequencing pipeline. According to a later analysis, most CMV-associated TCR beta chains appeared to be HLA-restricted, and the HLA associations seemed to be driven largely by CMV exposure. CMV serostatus was the only immune exposure information available for the cohort. Specific HLA alleles were associated with 16,951 TCR beta sequences at a false discovery rate of 0.05 in a later analysis. Because the 87-base-pair reads could not distinguish some IMGT-functional V segments, including TRBV6-2 and TRBV6-3, those segments were excluded. Across donors, most TCR sequences were observed very rarely, whereas some public TCRs were present in many individuals. Assigning TCR associations to individual alleles was difficult when HLA alleles, especially DR and DQ, strongly co-occurred. Broadly in line with IMGT annotations, most TCR beta V segments showed up in productive rearrangements about 87% or about 30% of the time in an earlier analysis of around 600 of the donors. Three of the identified cytomegalovirus-associated TCR beta chains were confirmed in vitro to be specific for cytomegalovirus antigens. Compared with the approximately 600-donor mean, donors in an Asian-associated ancestry cluster had fewer N-insertions in productive TCRs, according to a later genetic analysis.

The cohort was made up of several hundred healthy bone marrow donors. At the time of sampling, every cohort member was nominally healthy, though immune exposures that went unrecorded were likely present. The donor tested CMV seronegative, placing the donor among the 350 or so seronegative members of the cohort. A peripheral blood sample was provided by each donor, and peripheral blood mononuclear cells were used for TCR beta sequencing. The Qiagen DNeasy Blood Extraction Kit was used to extract genomic DNA from the blood cell samples. In this chain, TRBV21-1 is recombined with TRBJ1-4; TRBD1, as called in the table, went unchecked against the DNA. TRBV21-1 counts as a pseudogene. This TCR came from a male donor in good health and CMV-seronegative. The sequencing input was PBMCs. The DNA sequence reads TGTGCCAGCAGCAAAGGGACAGCGCCCGACAATGAAAAACTGTTTTTT. Its protein is CASSKGTAPDNEKLFF.